These 5 T cell receptor beta chains originate from one sample sequenced in a study of cytomegalovirus exposure and HLA in healthy donors. Use of 60 Vbeta and 13 Jbeta primers characterized the PCR. This table comes from immunoSEQ multiplex PCR, and its TCRdb copy is limited to in-frame clones, with some not included. The data show roughly 78,000 clones, roughly 63% seen once. Sequencing was carried out using PBMCs. The receptors stem from a man between 25 and 39 years old in good health and CMV-seropositive.

This clone appeared a single time. This CDR3 reads CASSSGTRVDTQYF. The CDR3 region has the DNA TGTGCCAGCAGCTCCGGGACTAGGGTCGATACGCAGTATTTT. The V and J genes are TRBV7-9 and TRBJ2-3; 8 bases line up with TRBD2. Per the germline V gene, CDR1 is SEHNR and CDR2 is FQNEAQ (reference sequence). The length of the CDR3 is 14 residues. J lost 6 bases, V lost 4 bases, and 6 bases had no gene match. Full variable domain (missing parts from reference TRBV7-9 and TRBJ2-3): DTGVSQNPRHKITKRGQNVTFRCDPISEHNRLYWYRQTLGQGPEFLTYFQNEAQLEKSRLLSDRFSAERPKGSFSTLEIQRTEQGDSAMYLCASSSGTRVDTQYFGPGTRLTVL.

Here the CDR3 reads CASSWTGGPSYEQYF. CDR3 nucleotides: TGCGCCAGCAGCTGGACAGGGGGCCCTTCCTACGAGCAGTACTTC. This chain uses TRBV5-1 with TRBJ2-5; 11 nucleotides agree with TRBD1. The DNA matches TRBJ2-7 better at its end, which makes the J call doubtful. Germline-derived CDR1 and CDR2 are SGHRS and YFSETQ. CDR3 size: 15 residues.

The rearrangement joins TRBV7-9 to TRBJ1-2; D is unresolved. The CDR3 length is 13 residues. Germline assignment: CDR1 SEHNR and CDR2 FQNEAQ (reference sequence). V shed 5 bases and J shed 4 bases, with 11 bases lying between them. CDR3 coding DNA: TGTGCCAGCAGCATCGGACGGGGCTATGGCTACACCTTC. Its protein product is CASSIGRGYGYTF.

This clone was seen once. This chain links TRBV28 with TRBJ2-7; 7 bases agree with TRBD2. This CDR3 is built from 14 residues. The ends lost 6 bases at V and 7 bases at J; junction bases unmatched: 12. Germline assignment: CDR1 MDHEN and CDR2 SYDVKM. The CDR3 loop reads CASSTGTTGQEQYF. CDR3 DNA sequence: TGTGCCAGCAGCACCGGGACTACGGGCCAGGAGCAGTACTTC.

The chain has TRBV6-1 and TRBJ2-6, with TRBD1 identical over 8 bases. Germline values: CDR1 MNHNS, CDR2 SASEGT. This CDR3 region has 15 residues. V lost 4 bases, J lost 1 base, and 0 bases stayed unmatched. The CDR3 nucleotides are TGTGCCAGCAGTGGGGACAGGTCTGGGGCCAACGTCCTGACTTTC. It translates to CASSGDRSGANVLTF.